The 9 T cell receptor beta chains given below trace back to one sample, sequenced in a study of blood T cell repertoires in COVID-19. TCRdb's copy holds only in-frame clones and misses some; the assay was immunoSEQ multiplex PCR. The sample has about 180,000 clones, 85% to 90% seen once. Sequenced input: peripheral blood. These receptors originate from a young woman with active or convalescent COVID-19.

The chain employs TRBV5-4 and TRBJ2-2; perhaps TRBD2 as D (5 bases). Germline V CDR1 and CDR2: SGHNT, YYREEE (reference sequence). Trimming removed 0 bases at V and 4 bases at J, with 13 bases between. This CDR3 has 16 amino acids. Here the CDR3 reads CASSLAQFAGTGELFF. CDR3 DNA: TGTGCCAGCAGCTTGGCCCAGTTCGCGGGCACCGGGGAGCTGTTTTTT.

The CDR3 region has the DNA TGCGCCAGCAGCTTGACCCTCAGGGGGGAAACGCAGTATTTT. It encodes CASSLTLRGETQYF. The chain carries TRBV5-1 and TRBJ2-3; a weak D match, TRBD1 (7 bases). Germline CDR1 is SGHRS and CDR2 is YFSETQ. CDR3 length equals 14 residues. Trimming removed 1 base at V and 9 bases at J, with 15 bases between.

The CDR3, as DNA: TGTGCCAGCAGCCAAGAACTAGCGGGAGTGGCAGATACGCAGTATTTT. Translation gives CASSQELAGVADTQYF. The chain joins TRBV3-1 (or the pseudogene TRBV3-2) to TRBJ2-3; 11 nucleotides align to TRBD2. This CDR3 contains 16 residues. After removal of 0 bases from V and 4 bases from J, the junction contained 3 bases not matched to a gene. CDR1 and CDR2 (germline): LGHDT, YNNKEL (reference sequence).

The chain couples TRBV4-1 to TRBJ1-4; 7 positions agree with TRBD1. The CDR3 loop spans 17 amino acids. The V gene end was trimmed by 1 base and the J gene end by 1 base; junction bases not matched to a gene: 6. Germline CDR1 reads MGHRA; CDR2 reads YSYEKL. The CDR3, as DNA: TGCGCCAGCAGCCAAGCCCGACAGGGACTAACTAATGAAAAACTGTTTTTT. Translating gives CASSQARQGLTNEKLFF.

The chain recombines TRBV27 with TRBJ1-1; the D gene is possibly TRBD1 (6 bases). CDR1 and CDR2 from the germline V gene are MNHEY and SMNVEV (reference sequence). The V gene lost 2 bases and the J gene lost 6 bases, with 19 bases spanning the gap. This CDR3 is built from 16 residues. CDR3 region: CASSLGAGALHPEAFF. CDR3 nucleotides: TGTGCCAGCAGTTTAGGGGCAGGGGCCCTTCACCCTGAAGCTTTCTTT.

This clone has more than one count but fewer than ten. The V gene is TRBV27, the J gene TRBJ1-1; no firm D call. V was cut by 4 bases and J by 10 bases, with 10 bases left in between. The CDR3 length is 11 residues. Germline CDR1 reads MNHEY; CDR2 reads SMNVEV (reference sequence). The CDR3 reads CASSSGRGAFF. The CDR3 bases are TGTGCCAGCAGTTCCGGCAGAGGAGCTTTCTTT.

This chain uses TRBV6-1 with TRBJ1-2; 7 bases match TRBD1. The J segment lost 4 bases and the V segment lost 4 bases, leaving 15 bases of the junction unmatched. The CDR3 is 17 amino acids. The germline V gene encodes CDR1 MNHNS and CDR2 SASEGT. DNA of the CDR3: TGTGCCAGCAGTGGGACGTTATCAAGACAGGGAACCTATGGCTACACCTTC. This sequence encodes CASSGTLSRQGTYGYTF.

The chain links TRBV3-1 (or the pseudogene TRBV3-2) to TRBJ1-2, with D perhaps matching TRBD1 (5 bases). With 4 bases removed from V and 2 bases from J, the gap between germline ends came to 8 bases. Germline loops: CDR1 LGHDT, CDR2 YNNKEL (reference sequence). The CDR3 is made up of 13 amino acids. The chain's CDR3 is CASSPQENYGYTF. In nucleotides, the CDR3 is TGTGCCAGCAGCCCACAGGAGAACTATGGCTACACCTTC.

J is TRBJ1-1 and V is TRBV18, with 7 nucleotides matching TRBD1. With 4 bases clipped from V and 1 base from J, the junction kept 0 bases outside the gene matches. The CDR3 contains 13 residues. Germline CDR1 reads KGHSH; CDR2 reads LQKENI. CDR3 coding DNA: TGTGCCAGCTCACGACAGGGGAACACTGAAGCTTTCTTT. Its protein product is CASSRQGNTEAFF.